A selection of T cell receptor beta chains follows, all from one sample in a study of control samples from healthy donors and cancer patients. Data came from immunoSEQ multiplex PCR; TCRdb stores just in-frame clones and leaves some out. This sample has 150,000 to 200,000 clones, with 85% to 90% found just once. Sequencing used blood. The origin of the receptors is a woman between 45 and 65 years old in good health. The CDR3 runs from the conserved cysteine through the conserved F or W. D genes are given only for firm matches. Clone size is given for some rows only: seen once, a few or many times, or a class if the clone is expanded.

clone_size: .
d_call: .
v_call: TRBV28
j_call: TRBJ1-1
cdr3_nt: TGTGCCAGCAGTTACCTTCCGGGGGGGTTGAACACTGAAGCTTTCTTT
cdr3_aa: CASSYLPGGLNTEAFF

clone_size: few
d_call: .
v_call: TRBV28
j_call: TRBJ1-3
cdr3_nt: TGTGCCAGCAACGGCAACACGGACACCATATATTTT
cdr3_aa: CASNGNTDTIYF

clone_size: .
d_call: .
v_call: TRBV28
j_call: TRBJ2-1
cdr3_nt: TGTGCCAGCCACGGCTATGAGCAGTTCTTC
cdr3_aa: CASHGYEQFF

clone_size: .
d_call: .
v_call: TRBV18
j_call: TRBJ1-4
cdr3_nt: TGTGCCAGCTCACCACTCGGGGGAAGTGCTAATGAAAAACTGTTTTTT
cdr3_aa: CASSPLGGSANEKLFF

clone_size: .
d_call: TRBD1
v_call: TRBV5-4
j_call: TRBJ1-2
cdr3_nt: TGTGCCAGCAGCCAACGAGGGACAGCGAACTATGGCTACACCTTC
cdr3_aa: CASSQRGTANYGYTF

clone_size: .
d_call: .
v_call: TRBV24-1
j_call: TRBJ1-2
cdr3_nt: TGTGCCACCAGTGTTTCGGGCATATCGGTCGAATTC
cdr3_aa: CATSVSGISVEF

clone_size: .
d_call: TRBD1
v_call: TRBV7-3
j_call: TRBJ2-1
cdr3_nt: TGTGCCAGCTCAACAGGGGGCAATGAGCAGTTCTTC
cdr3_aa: CASSTGGNEQFF

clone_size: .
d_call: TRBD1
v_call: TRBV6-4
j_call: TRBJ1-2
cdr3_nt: TGTGCCAGCAGTCACCAAGGGGGCGCGGATGGCTACACCTTC
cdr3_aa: CASSHQGGADGYTF

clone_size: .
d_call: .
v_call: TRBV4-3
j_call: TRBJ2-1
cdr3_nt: TGCGCCAGCAGCCAAGACCAGCGGACGCCCTACAATGAGCAGTTCTTC
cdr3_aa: CASSQDQRTPYNEQFF

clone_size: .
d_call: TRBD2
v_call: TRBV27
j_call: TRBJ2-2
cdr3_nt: TGTGCCAGCAGTTGGTCTGCGGGAGGTGGAACCGGGGAGCTGTTTTTT
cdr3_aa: CASSWSAGGGTGELFF

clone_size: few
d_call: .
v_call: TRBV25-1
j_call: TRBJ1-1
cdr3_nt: TGTGCCAGCAGTGAATTAGGTGGGTCTGAAGCTTTCTTT
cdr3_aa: CASSELGGSEAFF

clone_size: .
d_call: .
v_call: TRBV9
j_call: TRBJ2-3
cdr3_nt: TGTGCCAGCAGCGTAGGGCAGCGTTACACAGATACGCAGTATTTT
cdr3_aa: CASSVGQRYTDTQYF

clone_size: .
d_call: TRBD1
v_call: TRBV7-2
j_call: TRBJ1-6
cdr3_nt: TGTGCCAGCAGCTCCACAGGGGGCAGGAATTCACCCCTCCACTTT
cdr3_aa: CASSSTGGRNSPLHF